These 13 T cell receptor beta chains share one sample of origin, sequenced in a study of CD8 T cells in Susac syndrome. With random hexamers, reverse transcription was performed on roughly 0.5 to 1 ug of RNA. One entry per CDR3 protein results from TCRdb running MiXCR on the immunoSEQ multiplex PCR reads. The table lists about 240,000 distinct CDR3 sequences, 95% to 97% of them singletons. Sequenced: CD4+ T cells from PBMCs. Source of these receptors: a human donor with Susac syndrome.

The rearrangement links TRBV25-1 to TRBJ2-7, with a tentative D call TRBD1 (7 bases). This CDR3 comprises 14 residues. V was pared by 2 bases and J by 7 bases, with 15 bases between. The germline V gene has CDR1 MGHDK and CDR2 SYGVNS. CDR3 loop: CASSEPRGVLEQYF. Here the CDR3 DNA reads TGTGCCAGCAGTGAACCCAGGGGGGTGTTGGAGCAGTACTTC.

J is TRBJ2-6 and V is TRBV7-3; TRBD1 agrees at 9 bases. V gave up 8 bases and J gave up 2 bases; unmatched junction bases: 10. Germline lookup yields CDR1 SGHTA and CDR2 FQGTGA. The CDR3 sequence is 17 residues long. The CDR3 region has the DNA TGTGCCAGCGGTGGAGGGACAGGGAGGCCTGGGGCCAACGTCCTGACTTTC. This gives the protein CASGGGTGRPGANVLTF.

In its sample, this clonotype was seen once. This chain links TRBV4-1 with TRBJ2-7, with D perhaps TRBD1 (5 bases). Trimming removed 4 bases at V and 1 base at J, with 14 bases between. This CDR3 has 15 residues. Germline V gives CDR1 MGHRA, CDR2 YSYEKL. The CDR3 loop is CASSPRQFGSYEQYF. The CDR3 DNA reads TGCGCCAGCAGCCCGCGACAGTTTGGGTCCTACGAGCAGTACTTC.

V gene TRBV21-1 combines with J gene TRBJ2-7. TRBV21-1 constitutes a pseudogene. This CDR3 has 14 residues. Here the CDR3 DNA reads TGTGCCAGCAGCAAAGGTGTAAGCTCCTACGAGCAGTACTTC. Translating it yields CASSKGVSSYEQYF.

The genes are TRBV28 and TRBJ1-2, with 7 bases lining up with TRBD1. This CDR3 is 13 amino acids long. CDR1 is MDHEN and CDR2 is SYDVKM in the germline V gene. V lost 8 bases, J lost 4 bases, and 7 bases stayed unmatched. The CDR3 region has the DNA TGTGCCAGCGGTACAGGGGCCCCCTATGGCTACACCTTC. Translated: CASGTGAPYGYTF.

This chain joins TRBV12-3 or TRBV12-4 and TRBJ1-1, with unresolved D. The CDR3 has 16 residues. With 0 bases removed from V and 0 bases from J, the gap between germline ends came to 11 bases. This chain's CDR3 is CASSLARGSMNTEAFF. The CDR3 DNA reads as TGTGCCAGCAGTTTAGCGCGAGGAAGCATGAACACTGAAGCTTTCTTT.

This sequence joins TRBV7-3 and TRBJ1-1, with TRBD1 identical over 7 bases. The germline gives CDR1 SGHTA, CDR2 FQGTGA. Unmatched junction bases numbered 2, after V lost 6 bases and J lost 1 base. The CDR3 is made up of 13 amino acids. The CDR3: CASRRTGNTEAFF. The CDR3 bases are TGTGCCAGCAGGAGGACAGGGAACACTGAAGCTTTCTTT.

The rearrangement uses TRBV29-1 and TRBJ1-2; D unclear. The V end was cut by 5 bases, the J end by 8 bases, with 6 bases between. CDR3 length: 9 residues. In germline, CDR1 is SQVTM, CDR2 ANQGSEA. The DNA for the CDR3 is TGCAGCGTTACGGGCGGCTACACCTTC. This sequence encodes CSVTGGYTF.

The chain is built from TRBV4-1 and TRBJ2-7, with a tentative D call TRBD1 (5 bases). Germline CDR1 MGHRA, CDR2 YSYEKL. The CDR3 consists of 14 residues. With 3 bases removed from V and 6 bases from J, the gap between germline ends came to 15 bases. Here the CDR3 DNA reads TGCGCCAGCAGCCAGGATCCCAGGGTGGGCGAGCAGTACTTC. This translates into CASSQDPRVGEQYF.

Here the CDR3 reads CASSLPRNGGDYGYTF. In DNA, the CDR3 is TGTGCCAGCAGCTTACCCCGAAACGGGGGCGACTATGGCTACACCTTC. The chain joins TRBV11-2 to TRBJ1-2, with D perhaps matching TRBD1 (6 bases). The CDR3 extends over 16 amino acids. Germline assignment: CDR1 SGHAT and CDR2 FQNNGV. The germline V and J ends were trimmed by 2 bases and 3 bases, with 16 bases remaining between them. Using reference TRBV11-2 and TRBJ1-2 for the parts outside the CDR3, the full variable domain is EAGVAQSPRYKIIEKRQSVAFWCNPISGHATLYWYQQILGQGPKLLIQFQNNGVVDDSQLPKDRFSAERLKGVDSTLKIQPAKLEDSAVYLCASSLPRNGGDYGYTFGSGTRLTVV.

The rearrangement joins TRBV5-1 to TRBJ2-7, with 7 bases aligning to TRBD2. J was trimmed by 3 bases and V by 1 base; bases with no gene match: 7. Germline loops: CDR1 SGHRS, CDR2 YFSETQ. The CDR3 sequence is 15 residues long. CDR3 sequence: CASSLHQRDNYEQYF. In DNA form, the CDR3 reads TGCGCCAGCAGCTTGCACCAGCGGGATAACTACGAGCAGTACTTC.

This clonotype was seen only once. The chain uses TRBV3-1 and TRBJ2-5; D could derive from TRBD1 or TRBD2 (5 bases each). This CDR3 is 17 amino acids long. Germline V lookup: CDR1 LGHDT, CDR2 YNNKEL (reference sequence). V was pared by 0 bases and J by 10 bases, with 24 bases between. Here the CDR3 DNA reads TGTGCCAGCAGCCAAGATAGCCCCCGGGGCCACCCGAGGGACCAGTACTTC. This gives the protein CASSQDSPRGHPRDQYF.

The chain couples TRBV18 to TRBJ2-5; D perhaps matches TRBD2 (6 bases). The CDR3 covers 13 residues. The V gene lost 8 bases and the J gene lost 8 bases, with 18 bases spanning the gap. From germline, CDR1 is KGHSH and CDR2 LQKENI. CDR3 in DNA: TGTGCCAGCGCCTCAGCGGGTGGACCTACCCAGTACTTC. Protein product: CASASAGGPTQYF.